The T cell receptor beta chain described here comes from a study of CD8 T cells in ankylosing spondylitis. CDR3 length equals 11 residues. The V gene lost 3 bases and the J gene lost 8 bases, with 5 bases spanning the gap. Per germline, CDR1 SEHNR and CDR2 FQNEAQ (reference sequence). Using quantitative 5'-RACE with molecular barcodes, the authors made TCR beta libraries. From the 5' RACE reads, TCRdb called clonotypes with MiXCR, one entry per CDR3 protein. Of approximately 350,000 distinct CDR3 sequences in the sample, around 20% were seen once. In its sample, this clonotype was seen many times. What it binds is unknown. Broader study findings: Within peripheral blood, clones linked to disease were CD8+ and relatively rare. It was reported that disease-linked clones were significantly enriched in matched ankylosing spondylitis synovial fluid. A number of the motif variants had already been described in reactive arthritis synovial fluid and blood.

This TCR came from a male donor with ankylosing spondylitis or in good health (not recorded which). The sequenced material came from blood, either unsorted or a sorted T cell fraction (not recorded which). The chain has TRBV7-9 and TRBJ2-1; no definite D call. CDR3 residues: CASSFSDEQFF. The DNA of the CDR3 is TGTGCCAGCAGCTTCTCGGATGAGCAGTTCTTC.